What follows describes a single TCR beta chain. Its specificity is unknown. The data derive from a study of cytotoxic CD8 clonotypes in ibrutinib-treated CLL. The overall study: Researchers reported ten to eleven relapsed/refractory and about 15 treatment-naive patients, 17 of them IGHV unmutated.

Clones were sequenced by immunoSEQ multiplex PCR, and TCRdb holds only the in-frame ones, with some missing. The sample lists 200,000 to 250,000 clones, 70% seen once, with approximately 15% in the top ten. This CDR3 is 12 amino acids long. Germline loops: CDR1 KGHSH, CDR2 LQKENI. Trimming took 0 bases from V and 12 from J, leaving 11 bases between them. Findings and caveats of the study: Baseline values of clonality outstripped age-matched healthy donors and followed circulating CD8+ T-cell counts.

The gene calls are TRBV18 and TRBJ2-5; D is unclear. Sequenced here: PBMCs, sampled after 24 months of ibrutinib treatment. The clonotype was recovered from a human donor with chronic lymphocytic leukemia. The CDR3 region is CASSPPADLKYF. The DNA for the CDR3 is TGTGCCAGCTCACCACCGGCTGACCTCAAGTACTTC.